The sequence of this T cell receptor beta chain was determined in a study of CD8 T cells in Susac syndrome. RNA in amounts of roughly 0.5 to 1 ug was reverse transcribed with random hexamers. Amplification of TCR beta CDR3 was carried out by immunoSEQ multiplex PCR, which covered 54 Vbeta and 13 Jbeta segments. Via MiXCR, TCRdb re-called the immunoSEQ multiplex PCR reads, giving one row per CDR3 protein. This table holds about 180,000 distinct CDR3 sequences, 95% found once. The CDR3 spans 13 residues. Per the germline V gene, CDR1 is SNHLY and CDR2 is FYNNEI. V lost 9 bases, J lost 7 bases, and 4 bases stayed unmatched.

The chain couples TRBV2 to TRBJ1-6; 9 positions agree with TRBD1. The sequence was obtained from a human donor with multiple sclerosis. Sequencing was carried out using CD8+ T cells from PBMCs. As DNA, the CDR3 is TGTGCCAGTGCCGGGACAGGGAATTCACCCCTCCACTTT. It codes for CASAGTGNSPLHF.